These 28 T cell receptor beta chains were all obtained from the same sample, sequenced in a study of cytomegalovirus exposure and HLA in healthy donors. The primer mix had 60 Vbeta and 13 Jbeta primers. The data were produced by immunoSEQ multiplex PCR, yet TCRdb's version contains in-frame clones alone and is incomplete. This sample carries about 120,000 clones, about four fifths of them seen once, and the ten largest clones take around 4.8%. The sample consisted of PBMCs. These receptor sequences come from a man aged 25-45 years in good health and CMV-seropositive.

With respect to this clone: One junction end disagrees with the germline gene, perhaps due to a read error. CDR3 residues: CASSQDGGDHYGYPF. Here the CDR3 DNA reads TGCGCCAGCAGCCAAGATGGGGGGGATCACTATGGCTACCCCTTC. V usage is TRBV4-1 and J usage is TRBJ1-2, with D possibly TRBD1 on 5 matching bases. CDR1 and CDR2 from the germline V gene are MGHRA and YSYEKL. This CDR3 is built from 15 residues.

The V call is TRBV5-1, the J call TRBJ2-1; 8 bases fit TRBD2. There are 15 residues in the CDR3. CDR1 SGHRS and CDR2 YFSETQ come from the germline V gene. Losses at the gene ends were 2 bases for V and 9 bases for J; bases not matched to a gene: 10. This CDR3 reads CASSFDGGVEGEQFF. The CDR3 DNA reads TGCGCCAGCAGCTTCGACGGGGGGGTTGAGGGTGAGCAGTTCTTC. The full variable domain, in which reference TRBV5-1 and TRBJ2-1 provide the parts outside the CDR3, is KAGVTQTPRYLIKTRGQQVTLSCSPISGHRSVSWYQQTPGQGLQFLFEYFSETQRNKGNFPGRFSGRQFSNSRSEMNVSTLELGDSALYLCASSFDGGVEGEQFFGPGTRLTVL.

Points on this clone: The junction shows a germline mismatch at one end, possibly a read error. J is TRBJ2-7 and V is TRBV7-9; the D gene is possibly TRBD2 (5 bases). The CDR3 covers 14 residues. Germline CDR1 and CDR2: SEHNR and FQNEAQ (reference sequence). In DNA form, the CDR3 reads TGTTCCAGCAGCTCCGGAGGAAAAAACTACGAGCAGTACTTC. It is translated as CSSSSGGKNYEQYF.

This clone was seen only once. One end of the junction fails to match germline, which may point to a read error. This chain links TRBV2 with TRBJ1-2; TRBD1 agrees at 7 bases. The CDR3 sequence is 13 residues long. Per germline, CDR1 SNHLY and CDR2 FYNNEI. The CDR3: CASARDSDFGYPF. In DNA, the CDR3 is TGTGCCAGCGCTAGGGACAGCGACTTCGGCTACCCCTTC.

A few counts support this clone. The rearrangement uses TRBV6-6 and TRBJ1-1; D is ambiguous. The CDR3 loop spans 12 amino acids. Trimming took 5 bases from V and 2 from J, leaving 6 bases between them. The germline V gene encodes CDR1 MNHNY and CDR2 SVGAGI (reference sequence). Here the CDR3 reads CASSSHNTEAFF. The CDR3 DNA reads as TGTGCCAGCAGTAGCCATAACACTGAAGCTTTCTTT.

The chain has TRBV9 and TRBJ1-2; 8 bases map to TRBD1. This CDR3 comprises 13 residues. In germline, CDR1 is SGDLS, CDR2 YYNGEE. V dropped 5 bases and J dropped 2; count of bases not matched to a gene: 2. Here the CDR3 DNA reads TGTGCCAGCAGAAGGGACAGGAACTATGGCTACACCTTC. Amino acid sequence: CASRRDRNYGYTF.

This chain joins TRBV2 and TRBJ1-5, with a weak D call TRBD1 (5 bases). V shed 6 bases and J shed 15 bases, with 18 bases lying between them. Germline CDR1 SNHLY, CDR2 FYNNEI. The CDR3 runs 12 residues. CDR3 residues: CASSEGTYSGHF. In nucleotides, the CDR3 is TGTGCCAGCAGCGAGGGGACGTATAGCGGGCATTTT.

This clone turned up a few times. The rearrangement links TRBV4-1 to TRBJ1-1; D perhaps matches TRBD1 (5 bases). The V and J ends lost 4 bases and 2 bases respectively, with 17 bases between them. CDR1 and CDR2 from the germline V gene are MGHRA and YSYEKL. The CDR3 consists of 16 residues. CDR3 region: CASSLKSGNGNTEAFF. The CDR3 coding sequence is TGCGCCAGCAGCCTAAAATCAGGGAACGGAAACACTGAAGCTTTCTTT.

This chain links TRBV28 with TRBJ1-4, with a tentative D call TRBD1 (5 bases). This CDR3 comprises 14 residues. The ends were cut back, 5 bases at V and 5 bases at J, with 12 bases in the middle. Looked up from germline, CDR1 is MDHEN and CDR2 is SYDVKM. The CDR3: CASSPTGGNEKLFF. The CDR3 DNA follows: TGTGCCAGCAGTCCGACGGGGGGAAATGAAAAACTGTTTTTT.

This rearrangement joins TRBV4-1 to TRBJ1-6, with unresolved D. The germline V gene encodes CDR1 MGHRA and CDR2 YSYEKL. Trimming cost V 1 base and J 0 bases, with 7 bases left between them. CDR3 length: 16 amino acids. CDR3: CASSQAPSSYNSPLHF. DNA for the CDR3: TGCGCCAGCAGCCAAGCTCCGAGCTCCTATAATTCACCCCTCCACTTT.

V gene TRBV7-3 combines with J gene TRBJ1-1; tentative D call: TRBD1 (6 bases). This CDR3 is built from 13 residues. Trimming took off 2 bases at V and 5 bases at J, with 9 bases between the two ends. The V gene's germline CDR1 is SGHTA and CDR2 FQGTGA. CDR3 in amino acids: CASSLQGWTEAFF. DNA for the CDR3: TGTGCCAGCAGCTTACAGGGGTGGACTGAAGCTTTCTTT.

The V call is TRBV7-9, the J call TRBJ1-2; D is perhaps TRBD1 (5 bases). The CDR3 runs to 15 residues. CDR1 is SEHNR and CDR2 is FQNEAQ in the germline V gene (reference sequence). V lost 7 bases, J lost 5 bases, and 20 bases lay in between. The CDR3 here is CASTRWTDRLYGYTF. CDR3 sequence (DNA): TGTGCCAGCACTAGGTGGACCGACAGACTGTATGGCTACACCTTC.

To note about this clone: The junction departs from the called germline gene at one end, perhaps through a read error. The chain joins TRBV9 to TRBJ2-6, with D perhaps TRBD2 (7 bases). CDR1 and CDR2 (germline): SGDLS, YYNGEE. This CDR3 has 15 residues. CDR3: CASSVGGRGANVLPF. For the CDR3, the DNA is TGTGCCAGCAGCGTCGGGGGGCGTGGGGCCAACGTCCTGCCTTTC.

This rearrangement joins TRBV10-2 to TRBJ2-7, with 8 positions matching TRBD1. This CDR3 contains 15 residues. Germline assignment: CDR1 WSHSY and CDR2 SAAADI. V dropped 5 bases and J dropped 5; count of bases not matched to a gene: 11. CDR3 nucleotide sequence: TGCGCCAGCAGTAGACCGGACAGGGTTGGCCACGAGCAGTACTTC. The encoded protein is CASSRPDRVGHEQYF.

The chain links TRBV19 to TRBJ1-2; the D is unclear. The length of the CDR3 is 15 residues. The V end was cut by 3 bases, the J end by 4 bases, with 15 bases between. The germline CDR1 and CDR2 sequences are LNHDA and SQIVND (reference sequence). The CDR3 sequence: CASSMAVTTFYGYTF. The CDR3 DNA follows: TGTGCCAGTAGTATGGCGGTGACTACTTTCTATGGCTACACCTTC.

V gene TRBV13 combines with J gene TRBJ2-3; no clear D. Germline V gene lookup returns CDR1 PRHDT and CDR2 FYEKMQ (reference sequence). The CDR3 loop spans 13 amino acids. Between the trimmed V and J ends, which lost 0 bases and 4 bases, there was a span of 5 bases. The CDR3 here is CASSLGRADTQYF. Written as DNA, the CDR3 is TGTGCCAGCAGCTTAGGCCGCGCAGATACGCAGTATTTT.

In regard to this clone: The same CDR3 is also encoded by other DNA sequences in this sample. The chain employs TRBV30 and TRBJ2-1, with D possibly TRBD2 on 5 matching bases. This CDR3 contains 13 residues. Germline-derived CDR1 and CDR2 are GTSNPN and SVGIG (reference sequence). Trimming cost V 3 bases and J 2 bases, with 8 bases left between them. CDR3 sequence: CAWSGLAYNEQFF. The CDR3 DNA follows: TGTGCCTGGAGCGGACTGGCCTACAATGAGCAGTTCTTC.

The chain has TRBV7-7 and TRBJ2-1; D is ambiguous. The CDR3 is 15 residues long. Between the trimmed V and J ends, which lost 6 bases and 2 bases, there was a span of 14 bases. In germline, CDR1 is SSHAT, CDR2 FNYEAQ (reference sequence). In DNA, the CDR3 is TGTGCCAGCAGTTTACGGAGCGAAGCCTACAATGAGCAGTTCTTC. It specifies CASSLRSEAYNEQFF.

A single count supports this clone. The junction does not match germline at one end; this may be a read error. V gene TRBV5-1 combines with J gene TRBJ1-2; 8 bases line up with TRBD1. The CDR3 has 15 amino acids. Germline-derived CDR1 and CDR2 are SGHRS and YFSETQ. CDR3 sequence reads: CASSFTGGTNYVYTF. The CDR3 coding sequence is TGCGCCAGCAGCTTCACAGGGGGAACGAACTATGTCTACACCTTC.

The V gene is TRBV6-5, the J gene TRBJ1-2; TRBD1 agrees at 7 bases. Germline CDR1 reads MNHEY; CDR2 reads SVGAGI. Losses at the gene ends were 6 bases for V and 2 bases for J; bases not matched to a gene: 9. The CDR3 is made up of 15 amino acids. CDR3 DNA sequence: TGTGCCAGCAGCTACACAGGGGCCGAAAACTATGGCTACACCTTC. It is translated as CASSYTGAENYGYTF.

Here the CDR3 reads CASSRTGFPHEQYF. The DNA for the CDR3 is TGTGCCAGCAGTCGTACAGGGTTTCCCCACGAGCAGTACTTC. The genes are TRBV2 and TRBJ2-7, with TRBD1 as a possible D gene (6 bases). Germline CDR1 and CDR2: SNHLY and FYNNEI. The CDR3 runs to 14 residues. The V and J ends lost 5 bases and 5 bases respectively, with 16 bases between them.

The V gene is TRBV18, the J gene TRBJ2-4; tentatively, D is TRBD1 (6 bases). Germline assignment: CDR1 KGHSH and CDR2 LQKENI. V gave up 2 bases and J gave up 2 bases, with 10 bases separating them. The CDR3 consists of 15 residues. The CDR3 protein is CASSPIQGSKNIQYF. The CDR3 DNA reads TGTGCCAGCTCACCAATTCAGGGGTCCAAAAACATTCAGTACTTC.

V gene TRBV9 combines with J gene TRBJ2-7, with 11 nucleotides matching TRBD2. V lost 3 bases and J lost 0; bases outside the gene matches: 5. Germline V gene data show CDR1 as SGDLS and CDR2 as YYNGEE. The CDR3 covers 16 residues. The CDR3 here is CASSGPTSGGSYEQYF. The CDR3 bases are TGTGCCAGCAGCGGTCCTACTAGCGGGGGCTCCTACGAGCAGTACTTC.

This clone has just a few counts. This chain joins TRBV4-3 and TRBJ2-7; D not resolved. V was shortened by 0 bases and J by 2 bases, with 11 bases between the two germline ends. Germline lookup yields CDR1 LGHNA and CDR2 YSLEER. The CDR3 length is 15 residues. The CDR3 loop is CASSQDVDWAYEQYF. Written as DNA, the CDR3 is TGCGCCAGCAGCCAAGATGTCGACTGGGCCTACGAGCAGTACTTC.

CDR3 residues: CASSYSSGTAGYTF. CDR3 sequence (DNA): TGTGCCAGCAGTTACTCCTCAGGAACAGCTGGCTACACCTTC. This sequence joins TRBV6-5 and TRBJ1-2; D call uncertain. Germline V lookup: CDR1 MNHEY, CDR2 SVGAGI. The length of the CDR3 is 14 residues. V dropped 0 bases and J dropped 7 bases, with 12 bases sitting between them.

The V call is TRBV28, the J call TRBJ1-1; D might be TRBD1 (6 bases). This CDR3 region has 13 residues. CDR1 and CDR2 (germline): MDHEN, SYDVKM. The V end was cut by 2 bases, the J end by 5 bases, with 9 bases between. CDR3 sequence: CASSLPQGTEAFF. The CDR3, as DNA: TGTGCCAGCAGTTTACCACAGGGAACTGAAGCTTTCTTT.

The CDR3 loop reads CASSSSDITGELFF. The CDR3 bases are TGTGCCAGCAGTAGCTCCGACATAACCGGGGAGCTGTTTTTT. The chain carries TRBV2 and TRBJ2-2; D ambiguous. The CDR3 covers 14 residues. V shed 5 bases and J shed 5 bases, with 12 bases lying between them. The germline CDR1 and CDR2 sequences are SNHLY and FYNNEI.

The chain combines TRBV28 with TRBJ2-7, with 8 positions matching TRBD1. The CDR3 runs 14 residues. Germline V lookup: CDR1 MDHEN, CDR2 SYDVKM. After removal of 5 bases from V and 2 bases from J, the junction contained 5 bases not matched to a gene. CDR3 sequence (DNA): TGTGCCAGCAGTCCGCTGACAGGGGCCTACGAGCAGTACTTC. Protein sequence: CASSPLTGAYEQYF.